Sequencing of this T cell receptor beta chain was carried out in a study of CD8 T cells in ankylosing spondylitis. Whole-study findings and limits: It was reported that disease-linked clones were significantly enriched in matched ankylosing spondylitis synovial fluid.

The CDR3 is 12 amino acids. Germline V gene sequence: CDR1 ENHRY, CDR2 SYGVKD. J lost 9 bases, V lost 6 bases, and 3 bases had no gene match. Points on this clonotype: Its specificity is unknown.

In TCRdb, the 5' RACE reads were re-called with MiXCR into one record per CDR3 protein. The sample lists around 300,000 distinct CDR3 sequences, roughly 20% occurring once. The chain combines TRBV10-3 with TRBJ2-1, with TRBD2 matching 9 bases. The sequence derives from a female donor with ankylosing spondylitis or in good health (not recorded which). Input material: blood, either unsorted or a sorted T cell fraction (not recorded which). CDR3 sequence: CAISAGGFEQFF. The CDR3 DNA reads TGTGCCATCAGCGCGGGAGGGTTTGAGCAGTTCTTC.